These 30 T cell receptor beta chains came from one sample sequenced in a study of T cell changes during pregnancy in multiple sclerosis. The assay was immunoSEQ multiplex PCR, and TCRdb's table has in-frame clones only and misses some. The data contain roughly 100,000 clones, approximately 90% of them seen just once; the ten biggest clones take up about 3%. Material: peripheral blood, obtained after pregnancy. The receptors come from a female donor with multiple sclerosis, enrolled in a pregnancy study.

The rearrangement links TRBV10-1 to TRBJ2-2; 9 bases fit TRBD2. The CDR3 has 16 residues. In germline, CDR1 is WNHNN, CDR2 SYGVQD (reference sequence). Trimming removed 0 bases from V and 4 bases from J; junction bases left unmatched: 3. This CDR3 is CASSESSSGVTGELFF. The CDR3 nucleotides are TGCGCCAGCAGTGAGTCCTCTAGCGGGGTCACCGGGGAGCTGTTTTTT.

CDR3 sequence reads: CASSSGEAGGSTDTQYF. In DNA, the CDR3 is TGTGCCAGCAGTAGCGGGGAGGCGGGGGGGAGCACAGATACGCAGTATTTT. The chain employs TRBV5-4 and TRBJ2-3; 9 bases match TRBD2. Germline V gene data show CDR1 as SGHNT and CDR2 as YYREEE (reference sequence). The length of the CDR3 is 17 residues. V lost 5 bases and J lost 0; bases outside the gene matches: 10.

The chain is built from TRBV14 and TRBJ2-3; a possible D gene is TRBD2 (6 bases). The CDR3 is made up of 16 amino acids. V was trimmed by 0 bases and J by 1 base, leaving 11 bases between them. The germline V gene has CDR1 SGHDN and CDR2 FVKESK. Here the CDR3 reads CASSQDIRGGTDTQYF. Written as DNA, the CDR3 is TGTGCCAGCAGCCAAGATATTCGCGGGGGCACAGATACGCAGTATTTT.

This chain joins TRBV14 and TRBJ2-7; 8 positions agree with TRBD2. The junction had 11 bases not matched to a gene; V was cut back by 0 bases and J by 1 base. The CDR3 extends over 18 amino acids. Germline V lookup: CDR1 SGHDN, CDR2 FVKESK. CDR3 nucleotide sequence: TGTGCCAGCAGCCAAGAGTATTGGGACGGGGGGGGATCCTACGAGCAGTACTTC. Translation gives CASSQEYWDGGGSYEQYF. Supplemented by reference TRBV14 and TRBJ2-7, the full variable domain reads EAGVTQFPSHSVIEKGQTVTLRCDPISGHDNLYWYRRVMGKEIKFLLHFVKESKQDESGMPNNRFLAERTGGTYSTLKVQPAELEDSGVYFCASSQEYWDGGGSYEQYFGPGTRLTVT.

CDR3: CASSSQEFEAFF. CDR3 in DNA: TGTGCCAGCAGTTCTCAAGAGTTTGAAGCTTTCTTT. The gene calls are TRBV7-9 and TRBJ1-1, with no clear D. The CDR3 is 12 amino acids. V was cut by 6 bases and J by 7 bases, with 12 bases left in between. Germline V CDR1 and CDR2: SEHNR, FQNEAQ (reference sequence).

The rearrangement joins TRBV10-3 to TRBJ1-1, with D uncertain. Trimming took 0 bases from V and 6 from J, leaving 11 bases between them. The CDR3 consists of 14 residues. Germline CDR1 and CDR2: ENHRY and SYGVKD. CDR3 sequence (DNA): TGTGCCATCAGTGAGTCAAATGTCAGATCTGAAGCTTTCTTT. It yields the protein CAISESNVRSEAFF.

A note on this clone: The sample holds other DNA sequences that translate to the same CDR3. V and J are TRBV7-3 and TRBJ2-3, with TRBD2 identical over 9 bases. The CDR3 sequence is 16 residues long. Germline V gene lookup returns CDR1 SGHTA and CDR2 FQGTGA. Trimming at V came to 2 bases and at J to 3 bases, leaving 6 bases not matched to a gene. CDR3 sequence reads: CASSLGRGGRTDTQYF. The CDR3, as DNA: TGTGCCAGCAGCTTAGGGCGGGGGGGCCGGACAGATACGCAGTATTTT.

The chain combines TRBV7-3 with TRBJ2-5; the match to TRBD2 covers 8 bases. Germline CDR1 is SGHTA and CDR2 is FQGTGA. V lost 10 bases and J lost 4; bases outside the gene matches: 8. CDR3 length equals 13 residues. For the CDR3, the DNA is TGTGCCACCTCGCCGGGGGGGGGAGAGACCCAGTACTTC. The encoded protein is CATSPGGGETQYF.

This clone was detected once. This chain joins TRBV5-4 and TRBJ2-3, with TRBD2 matching over 10 bases. Per the germline V gene, CDR1 is SGHNT and CDR2 is YYREEE (reference sequence). The V and J ends lost 5 bases and 3 bases, in that order; junction bases with no gene match: 6. This CDR3 has 15 residues. CDR3 region: CASRNSGGFTDTQYF. The CDR3 nucleotides are TGTGCCAGCAGAAATAGCGGGGGGTTTACAGATACGCAGTATTTT.

The chain carries TRBV29-1 and TRBJ2-2; D unresolved. CDR1 is SQVTM, CDR2 ANQGSEA, per germline. Trimming pared 5 bases from V and 0 bases from J, leaving 10 bases between. This CDR3 has 14 amino acids. CDR3 sequence reads: CSVQQISNTGELFF. Written as DNA, the CDR3 is TGCAGCGTTCAACAGATATCGAACACCGGGGAGCTGTTTTTT.

The chain uses TRBV18 and TRBJ2-5, with 9 bases identical to TRBD2. The CDR3 consists of 15 residues. Germline trimming cut 1 base from V and 2 bases from J; bases unmatched to any gene: 2. CDR1 is KGHSH, CDR2 LQKENI, per germline. CDR3 bases: TGTGCCAGCTCACCACTAGCGGGGGTACAAGAGACCCAGTACTTC. This translates into CASSPLAGVQETQYF.

The chain has TRBV9 and TRBJ2-3; D is perhaps TRBD1 (6 bases). With 0 bases removed from V and 6 bases from J, the gap between germline ends came to 17 bases. This CDR3 comprises 16 residues. The germline CDR1 and CDR2 sequences are SGDLS and YYNGEE. Here the CDR3 reads CASSVDRASQGDTQYF. The CDR3 DNA reads as TGTGCCAGCAGCGTAGACAGGGCGTCTCAAGGGGATACGCAGTATTTT.

The chain uses TRBV2 and TRBJ1-3; TRBD1 agrees at 8 bases. Germline trimming cut 2 bases from V and 2 bases from J; bases unmatched to any gene: 2. Germline V gene lookup returns CDR1 SNHLY and CDR2 FYNNEI. The CDR3 is 15 residues long. For the CDR3, the DNA is TGTGCCAGCAGTGAAACAGGGGGTCCTGGAAACACCATATATTTT. It yields the protein CASSETGGPGNTIYF.

Here the CDR3 reads CAIRPSLGWGAQGNNYGYTF. DNA for the CDR3: TGTGCCATCAGGCCGAGTCTGGGGTGGGGTGCGCAGGGGAATAACTATGGCTACACCTTC. The chain joins TRBV10-3 to TRBJ1-2; D is possibly TRBD1 (6 bases). Germline CDR1 and CDR2: ENHRY and SYGVKD. This CDR3 contains 20 residues. Trimming took 6 bases from V and 1 from J, leaving 30 bases between them.

J is TRBJ2-1 and V is TRBV19, with D possibly TRBD2 on 6 matching bases. The CDR3 totals 14 residues. Germline assignment: CDR1 LNHDA and CDR2 SQIVND (reference sequence). Trimming removed 1 base from V and 6 bases from J, with 10 bases in between. CDR3 region: CASSIVTSSNEQFF. Written as DNA, the CDR3 is TGTGCCAGTAGTATAGTTACTAGCTCCAATGAGCAGTTCTTC.

The chain couples TRBV18 to TRBJ2-7; D is perhaps TRBD1 (6 bases). The CDR3 consists of 17 residues. Germline loops: CDR1 KGHSH, CDR2 LQKENI. V was pared by 2 bases and J by 0 bases, with 17 bases between. As DNA, the CDR3 is TGTGCCAGCTCACCAGCTCATGGGGCAGGGGTCTCCTACGAGCAGTACTTC. Its translation is CASSPAHGAGVSYEQYF.

This rearrangement joins TRBV4-1 to TRBJ2-7; 8 nucleotides line up with TRBD1. CDR1 is MGHRA and CDR2 is YSYEKL in the germline V gene. Losses at the gene ends were 0 bases for V and 3 bases for J; bases not matched to a gene: 4. CDR3 length equals 15 residues. CDR3 region: CASSQEQGEFYEQYF. The CDR3 DNA follows: TGCGCCAGCAGCCAAGAACAGGGGGAGTTCTACGAGCAGTACTTC.

The rearrangement links TRBV21-1 to TRBJ1-2; the DNA was not used to check the table's D call, TRBD1. TRBV21-1 is a listed pseudogene. The CDR3 length is 13 residues. CDR3 sequence reads: CASSAYRPPRYTF. The CDR3 nucleotides are TGTGCCAGCAGCGCATACAGGCCCCCCCGCTACACCTTC.

This chain connects TRBV11-2 to TRBJ2-7; 7 positions match TRBD2. In germline, CDR1 is SGHAT, CDR2 FQNNGV. The CDR3 totals 13 residues. V lost 5 bases to trimming and J lost 4 bases; unmatched junction nucleotides: 5. CDR3 sequence reads: CASSVSGGYEQYF. In nucleotides, the CDR3 is TGTGCCAGCAGCGTATCGGGGGGTTACGAGCAGTACTTC.

The V and J genes are TRBV6-6 and TRBJ2-1; 8 nucleotides align to TRBD1. Germline trimming cut 2 bases from V and 5 bases from J; bases unmatched to any gene: 5. In germline, CDR1 is MNHNY, CDR2 SVGAGI (reference sequence). CDR3 length: 15 amino acids. This CDR3 reads CASSYLAGGNNEQFF. The CDR3 DNA sequence: TGTGCCAGCAGTTACCTAGCAGGGGGCAACAATGAGCAGTTCTTC.

With respect to this clone: A read error may account for a junction end that differs from germline. The genes are TRBV6-4 and TRBJ1-4, with 8 bases that match TRBD1. CDR3 length equals 17 residues. Per the germline V gene, CDR1 is MRHNA and CDR2 is SNTAGT. Here the CDR3 DNA reads TGTGCCAGCAATGACTCGGGGCAGGGGGCGAGCGGTGAAAAACTGTTTTTT. It translates to CASNDSGQGASGEKLFF.

The V call is TRBV5-1, the J call TRBJ2-1, with 15 bases that match TRBD2. The CDR3 loop spans 18 amino acids. Germline assignment: CDR1 SGHRS and CDR2 YFSETQ. The V segment lost 3 bases and the J segment 3 bases; nucleotides outside the gene matches: 7. DNA for the CDR3: TGCGCCAGCAGCTCCGGACTAGCGGGGGGGCCTGGCTACAATGAGCAGTTCTTC. Translated, it gives CASSSGLAGGPGYNEQFF.

V is TRBV6-1 and J is TRBJ2-7; a possible D gene is TRBD1 (6 bases). Germline V gene sequence: CDR1 MNHNS, CDR2 SASEGT. The V end lost 4 bases, the J end lost 4 bases, and 11 bases lay between the germline ends. The CDR3 sequence is 13 residues long. DNA of the CDR3: TGTGCCAGCAGTGGGGGAACAGGGTACGAGCAGTACTTC. Translation: CASSGGTGYEQYF.

The rearrangement links TRBV6-1 to TRBJ2-5; 7 nucleotides match TRBD2. The CDR3 extends over 13 amino acids. The V and J ends lost 3 bases and 5 bases, in that order; junction bases with no gene match: 3. Germline CDR1 and CDR2: MNHNS and SASEGT. This CDR3 is CASSDSGRETQYF. CDR3 DNA sequence: TGTGCCAGCAGTGATTCCGGGAGGGAGACCCAGTACTTC.

The chain employs TRBV11-2 and TRBJ2-2; no clear D gene. The CDR3 length is 13 residues. V was cut by 1 base and J by 7 bases, with 7 bases left in between. Germline V gene lookup returns CDR1 SGHAT and CDR2 FQNNGV. DNA of the CDR3: TGTGCCAGCAGCTTAGGTTCCCACGGGGAGCTGTTTTTT. It encodes CASSLGSHGELFF.

CDR3 coding DNA: TGTGCCAGCAGCTCCTGGACTAGCGGGGATAGCACAGATACGCAGTATTTT. Encoded protein: CASSSWTSGDSTDTQYF. This chain connects TRBV9 to TRBJ2-3; 12 bases align to TRBD2. The CDR3 is 17 residues long. Per germline, CDR1 SGDLS and CDR2 YYNGEE. J gave up 0 bases and V 4 bases, and 6 bases lay outside the gene matches.

The V call is TRBV6-5, the J call TRBJ1-4; D remains unclear. V was shortened by 7 bases and J by 5 bases, with 14 bases between the two germline ends. The CDR3 consists of 14 residues. Germline V lookup: CDR1 MNHEY, CDR2 SVGAGI. The CDR3 bases are TGTGCCAGCAAAAGATCGGCCGGGAATGAAAAACTGTTTTTT. Its protein is CASKRSAGNEKLFF.

V and J are TRBV27 and TRBJ2-7, with 7 bases lining up with TRBD1. The CDR3 is 16 residues long. Germline loops: CDR1 MNHEY, CDR2 SMNVEV (reference sequence). The V and J ends lost 4 bases and 3 bases, in that order; junction bases with no gene match: 12. The CDR3: CASSSSDRILGYEQYF. The DNA of the CDR3 is TGTGCCAGCAGTTCATCGGACAGGATCCTAGGCTACGAGCAGTACTTC.

The chain is built from TRBV11-2 and TRBJ2-1; D remains unclear. The V end was cut by 2 bases, the J end by 7 bases, with 6 bases between. The CDR3 length is 12 residues. Germline CDR1 SGHAT, CDR2 FQNNGV. The chain's CDR3 is CASSLSRNEQFF. CDR3 DNA: TGTGCCAGCAGCTTATCGCGTAATGAGCAGTTCTTC.

This chain links TRBV9 with TRBJ2-7, with no clear D. The CDR3 length is 15 residues. Trimming shortened V by 3 bases and J by 0 bases, and 13 bases separated the two germline ends. The germline V gene has CDR1 SGDLS and CDR2 YYNGEE. CDR3 protein: CASSDENRPSYEQYF. For the CDR3, the DNA is TGTGCCAGCAGCGACGAGAACAGACCCTCCTACGAGCAGTACTTC.